Described below is a single T cell receptor (beta chain) sequence and its context. What it binds is not known. Through a sample-barcoded 5' primer and a J-beta primer mix, a second PCR was run for 7 to 11 cycles. TCRdb re-called the 5' RACE reads through MiXCR, storing one row per CDR3 protein. The repertoire holds 600,000 to 850,000 distinct CDR3 sequences, with more than 40% as singletons. This sample is drawn from a study of blood T cells in healthy people across ages. Notes on the study in general: It was held that diversity estimates obtained from one million T cells represented underestimates. Significant beta diversity loss was already apparent by age about 39, declining roughly linearly.

Isolated per sample were at least 7 million PBMCs. Samples each had at least 5 micrograms of total RNA extracted. Germline lookup yields CDR1 DFQATT and CDR2 SNEGSKA (reference sequence). The length of the CDR3 is 13 residues. Trimming removed 5 bases at V and 1 base at J, with 11 bases between. Sequences were obtained from blood. The clonotype originates from a woman aged 55-70 years in good health. The gene calls are TRBV20-1 and TRBJ1-2; D not resolved. DNA of the CDR3: TGCAGTGCTCCGCGGGGTAATAACTATGGCTACACCTTC. It codes for CSAPRGNNYGYTF.